The 21 T cell receptor beta chains in this list originate from one sample, sequenced in a study of cytomegalovirus exposure and HLA in healthy donors. Amplification used 60 Vbeta primers and 13 Jbeta primers. Sequencing was performed with immunoSEQ multiplex PCR; in TCRdb, only in-frame clones are kept and a portion is missing. This table holds fewer than 200,000 clones, around 86% found once. The sample taken for sequencing was PBMCs. The origin of the receptors is a human donor in good health.

The chain recombines TRBV7-6 with TRBJ2-2; possibly TRBD1 for D (6 bases). Trimming shortened V by 1 base and J by 4 bases, and 7 bases separated the two germline ends. The CDR3 is 14 residues long. Germline assignment: CDR1 SGHVS and CDR2 FNYEAQ. CDR3 in amino acids: CASSLVRGTGELFF. The CDR3 DNA sequence: TGTGCCAGCAGCTTAGTCAGGGGCACCGGGGAGCTGTTTTTT.

The V call is TRBV2, the J call TRBJ1-1; D gene uncertain. This CDR3 is 14 amino acids long. The V end lost 9 bases, the J end lost 0 bases, and 14 bases lay between the germline ends. Germline V lookup: CDR1 SNHLY, CDR2 FYNNEI. This chain's CDR3 is CASVGEGMNTEAFF. The CDR3 DNA follows: TGTGCCAGTGTTGGTGAGGGCATGAACACTGAAGCTTTCTTT.

The chain uses TRBV23-1 and TRBJ1-2; tentatively, D is TRBD1 (5 bases). TRBV23-1 is an open reading frame whose function is uncertain. V lost 7 bases to trimming and J lost 5 bases, with 26 bases between them. The CDR3 contains 17 residues. The CDR3 nucleotides are TGCGCCAGCACTCCCCCCGAGGTAGGGGTGGGTTGGTATGGCTACACCTTC. Translating gives CASTPPEVGVGWYGYTF.

This rearrangement joins TRBV7-6 to TRBJ2-3, with a tentative D call TRBD2 (6 bases). V lost 4 bases, J lost 2 bases, and 10 bases lay in between. From germline, CDR1 is SGHVS and CDR2 FNYEAQ. The length of the CDR3 is 14 residues. The CDR3 spells CASSSGLITDTQYF. CDR3 coding DNA: TGTGCCAGCAGCTCGGGACTCATCACAGATACGCAGTATTTT.

This chain joins TRBV4-1 and TRBJ1-2; TRBD1 aligns across 8 bases. The CDR3 spans 18 residues. Germline-derived CDR1 and CDR2 are MGHRA and YSYEKL. With V trimmed by 1 base and J by 4 bases, 14 bases remained unmatched. The CDR3 nucleotides are TGCGCCAGCAGCCAAGTACTTAAATTCCGGGACAGGCCCTATGGCTACACCTTC. Its translation is CASSQVLKFRDRPYGYTF.

The chain couples TRBV11-3 to TRBJ1-1, with 8 nucleotides matching TRBD1. Germline V gene data show CDR1 as SGHNT and CDR2 as YENEEA. This CDR3 contains 13 residues. With V trimmed by 4 bases and J by 6 bases, 4 bases remained unmatched. In DNA form, the CDR3 reads TGTGCCAGCAGCTACGGACAGGGCTCTGAAGCTTTCTTT. Its protein product is CASSYGQGSEAFF.

V usage is TRBV6-6 and J usage is TRBJ2-1, with TRBD2 as a possible D gene (5 bases). Germline CDR1 MNHNY, CDR2 SVGAGI (reference sequence). With 6 bases removed from V and 8 bases from J, the gap between germline ends came to 17 bases. This CDR3 has 14 amino acids. Here the CDR3 DNA reads TGTGCCAGCAGCCCGGTCCCGGGGTGGGATGAGCAGTTCTTC. This codes for CASSPVPGWDEQFF.

Here the CDR3 reads CASSLANTIYF. The DNA of the CDR3 is TGTGCCAGCAGCTTAGCGAACACCATATATTTT. The V call is TRBV5-6, the J call TRBJ1-3; no definite D call. The CDR3 has 11 residues. V gave up 2 bases and J gave up 7 bases, with 4 bases separating them. Germline V lookup: CDR1 SGHDT, CDR2 YYEEEE.

The chain uses TRBV7-9 and TRBJ2-5; 13 bases match TRBD2. V was pared by 5 bases and J by 4 bases, with 4 bases of the junction left unmatched. In germline, CDR1 is SEHNR, CDR2 FQNEAQ (reference sequence). This CDR3 is 15 amino acids long. This CDR3 reads CASSPGTSGVETQYF. The CDR3 DNA sequence: TGTGCCAGCAGCCCCGGGACTAGCGGGGTAGAGACCCAGTACTTC.

The genes are TRBV4-2 and TRBJ2-3; 13 bases are a match to TRBD2. V trimming: 6 bases; J trimming: 7 bases; junction bases outside the gene matches: 4. The germline V gene encodes CDR1 LGHNA and CDR2 YNFKEQ. This CDR3 has 14 amino acids. The CDR3 reads CASSTSGGVNTQYF. DNA of the CDR3: TGTGCCAGCAGTACTAGCGGGGGGGTGAATACGCAGTATTTT.

The V gene is TRBV9, the J gene TRBJ1-3; the match to TRBD1 covers 7 bases. This CDR3 has 14 residues. Germline trimming cut 4 bases from V and 5 bases from J; bases unmatched to any gene: 6. Germline assignment: CDR1 SGDLS and CDR2 YYNGEE. The CDR3: CASSPGDSRNTIYF. The CDR3 bases are TGTGCCAGCAGCCCAGGGGACAGCAGAAACACCATATATTTT.

This clone has a handful of counts. V is TRBV7-2 and J is TRBJ2-1, with a weak D call TRBD2 (5 bases). Trimming pared 1 base from V and 5 bases from J, leaving 15 bases between. From germline, CDR1 is SGHTA and CDR2 FQGNSA. The CDR3 has 16 residues. CDR3 protein: CASSLVGSSSHNEQFF. In nucleotides, the CDR3 is TGTGCCAGCAGCTTAGTGGGGAGTAGTAGTCACAATGAGCAGTTCTTC.

Here the CDR3 DNA reads TGTGCCAGCAGTCAACACAGTTCCTACGAGCAGTACTTC. Encoded protein: CASSQHSSYEQYF. The chain employs TRBV2 and TRBJ2-5, with D uncertain. The J call is in doubt because the DNA end fits TRBJ2-7 better. CDR3 length: 13 amino acids. Per the germline V gene, CDR1 is SNHLY and CDR2 is FYNNEI.

This clone turned up a few times. J is TRBJ2-1 and V is TRBV15, with 10 bases fitting TRBD1. Looked up from germline, CDR1 is LNHNV and CDR2 is YYDKDF (reference sequence). The trim removed 6 bases at V and 3 bases at J, leaving 8 bases unmatched. The CDR3 has 16 residues. CDR3: CATSISTGGIYNEQFF. CDR3 sequence (DNA): TGTGCCACCAGTATATCGACAGGGGGCATCTACAATGAGCAGTTCTTC.

V usage is TRBV4-2 and J usage is TRBJ1-1; D perhaps matches TRBD1 (6 bases). The CDR3 consists of 14 residues. The V gene's germline CDR1 is LGHNA and CDR2 YNFKEQ. V was clipped by 1 base and J by 10 bases, with 16 bases between them. The CDR3, as DNA: TGTGCCAGCAGCCAAGGGACAGACTCCGAAGGAGCTTTCTTT. It is translated as CASSQGTDSEGAFF.

Here the CDR3 reads CASSTQTGADNQPQHF. Written as DNA, the CDR3 is TGCGCCAGCAGCACCCAGACAGGGGCCGACAATCAGCCCCAGCATTTT. The chain employs TRBV4-1 and TRBJ1-5, with 8 bases aligning to TRBD1. The V gene end was trimmed by 5 bases and the J gene end by 3 bases; junction bases not matched to a gene: 9. The CDR3 runs to 16 residues. From germline, CDR1 is MGHRA and CDR2 YSYEKL.

V gene TRBV5-5 combines with J gene TRBJ1-1, with 8 bases aligning to TRBD1. With 0 bases clipped from V and 5 bases from J, the junction kept 6 bases outside the gene matches. This CDR3 has 15 amino acids. CDR1 is SGHKS and CDR2 is YYEKEE in the germline V gene (reference sequence). This CDR3 reads CASSLDDRGLTEAFF. CDR3 in DNA: TGTGCCAGCAGCTTGGACGACAGGGGATTGACTGAAGCTTTCTTT.

The chain is built from TRBV15 and TRBJ1-4; D not resolved. The germline V gene has CDR1 LNHNV and CDR2 YYDKDF (reference sequence). Trimming pared 1 base from V and 12 bases from J, leaving 12 bases between. The CDR3 totals 13 residues. The DNA of the CDR3 is TGTGCCACCAGCAGAGCTTATCGTATAGAACTGTTTTTT. Protein sequence: CATSRAYRIELFF.

The gene calls are TRBV12-5 and TRBJ2-1; TRBD1 might be the D (5 bases). Germline V gene sequence: CDR1 LGHNT, CDR2 FRNRAP. The CDR3 has 15 amino acids. The germline V and J ends were trimmed by 1 base and 4 bases, with 11 bases remaining between them. CDR3 residues: CASGLGGRVYNEQFF. In DNA, the CDR3 is TGTGCTAGTGGTTTGGGAGGCAGGGTGTACAATGAGCAGTTCTTC.

The genes are TRBV13 and TRBJ1-6, with a weak D call TRBD1 (5 bases). This CDR3 has 16 amino acids. Trimming left V 2 bases short and J 6 bases short, with 14 bases between. Per the germline V gene, CDR1 is PRHDT and CDR2 is FYEKMQ (reference sequence). CDR3 DNA sequence: TGTGCCAGCAGCTTACCGACCGGGGGGGTTAATTCACCCCTCCACTTT. Its translation is CASSLPTGGVNSPLHF.

The V call is TRBV5-4, the J call TRBJ2-7; possible D gene TRBD2, 6 bases. Germline V gives CDR1 SGHNT, CDR2 YYREEE (reference sequence). The CDR3 has 13 amino acids. Between the trimmed V and J ends, which lost 0 bases and 6 bases, there was a span of 10 bases. CDR3 in DNA: TGTGCCAGCAGCTTGGGCCAGGAGGGCGAGCAGTACTTC. It specifies CASSLGQEGEQYF.